This T cell receptor beta chain was identified during a study of cytomegalovirus exposure and HLA in healthy donors. Study in general: When fewer than 400 donors were genotyped, roughly 82% of them were found to fall in the Caucasian-associated ancestry cluster. Study-level points and caveats: Accurate predictions that matched the HLA-A and HLA-B alleles of most subjects were reportedly made from TCR beta sequences. TCR beta sequences numbering some 17,000 were associated with HLA alleles at 0.05 false discovery rate in a later analysis.

In germline, CDR1 is SGDLS, CDR2 YYNGEE. Trimming took off 4 bases at V and 4 bases at J, with 15 bases between the two ends. The CDR3 consists of 15 residues. Notes on this clone: Its antigen is as yet unknown.

At the time of sampling, donors were nominally healthy, though unrecorded immune exposures were likely. The study ran its PCR with 60 Vbeta and 13 Jbeta primers. The data were produced by immunoSEQ multiplex PCR, yet TCRdb's version contains in-frame clones alone and is incomplete. The table shows hundreds of thousands of clones, with around 75% occurring only once. The material sequenced was PBMCs. The clonotype was recovered from a woman aged 25-40 years in good health and CMV-seronegative. The chain couples TRBV9 to TRBJ1-3, with D perhaps matching TRBD1 (6 bases). CDR3 sequence reads: CASSMIQGPGNTIYF. CDR3 in DNA: TGTGCCAGCAGCATGATACAGGGTCCGGGAAACACCATATATTTT.